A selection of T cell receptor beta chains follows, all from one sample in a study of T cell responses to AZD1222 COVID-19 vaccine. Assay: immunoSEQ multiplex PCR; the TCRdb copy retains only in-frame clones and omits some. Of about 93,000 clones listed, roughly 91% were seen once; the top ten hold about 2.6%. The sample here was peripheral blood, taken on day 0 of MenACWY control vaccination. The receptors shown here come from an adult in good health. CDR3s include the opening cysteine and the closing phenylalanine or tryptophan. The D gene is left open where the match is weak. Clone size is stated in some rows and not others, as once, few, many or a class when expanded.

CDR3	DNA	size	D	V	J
CASSPRGAGGETQYF	TGTGCCAGTAGTCCCCGGGGGGCAGGAGGGGAGACCCAGTACTTC	NA	NA	TRBV19	TRBJ2-5
CASTGTSSYNEQFF	TGTGCCAGCACCGGGACTAGCTCCTACAATGAGCAGTTCTTC	NA	TRBD2	TRBV6-1	TRBJ2-1
CASSQEGIGASGRQFF	TGCGCCAGCAGCCAAGAGGGGATCGGTGCTAGCGGGCGGCAGTTCTTC	NA	TRBD2	TRBV4-1	TRBJ2-1
CASSEDRAYGYTF	TGTGCCAGCAGCGAGGACAGGGCCTATGGCTACACCTTC	once	TRBD1	TRBV7-2	TRBJ1-2
CASSLKGGSSWGNEQFF	TGTGCCAGCAGCTTAAAAGGAGGGTCCTCCTGGGGCAATGAGCAGTTCTTC	NA	NA	TRBV7-9	TRBJ2-1
CASNPGGPKPYGYTF	TGTGCCAGCAACCCCGGTGGGCCTAAACCCTATGGCTACACCTTC	NA	NA	TRBV7-2	TRBJ1-2
CASSSPGEETQYF	TGCGCCAGCAGCTCACCCGGAGAAGAGACCCAGTACTTC	NA	NA	TRBV5-1	TRBJ2-5
CASSLFHISGNTIYF	TGTGCCAGCAGCTTATTCCATATCTCTGGAAACACCATATATTTT	NA	NA	TRBV7-9	TRBJ1-3
CSVIDPNYGYTF	TGCAGCGTTATCGACCCTAACTATGGCTACACCTTC	NA	NA	TRBV29-1	TRBJ1-2
CASSGGLAHSTDTQYF	TGCGCCAGCAGCGGCGGACTAGCGCATAGCACAGATACGCAGTATTTT	once	TRBD2	TRBV5-1	TRBJ2-3
CASSEWLGQGSEKLFF	TGTGCCAGCAGTGAATGGCTAGGACAGGGGTCGGAAAAACTGTTTTTT	NA	TRBD1	TRBV2	TRBJ1-4
CASSIGGSETQYF	TGTGCCAGCAGCATAGGGGGAAGTGAGACCCAGTACTTC	NA	NA	TRBV11-3	TRBJ2-5
CASSFGQSSSPLHF	TGTGCCAGCAGCTTCGGACAGTCCTCCTCACCCCTCCACTTT	NA	NA	TRBV7-2	TRBJ1-6
CASSPGGSYGYTF	TGTGCCAGCAGCCCCGGGGGATCCTATGGCTACACCTTC	NA	NA	TRBV7-2	TRBJ1-2
CASSVPQGTGNTIYF	TGTGCCAGCAGTGTACCTCAGGGAACTGGAAACACCATATATTTT	NA	NA	TRBV28	TRBJ1-3
CASSRDRGRGGNTIYF	TGTGCCAGCAGCCGGGACAGGGGGCGCGGTGGAAACACCATATATTTT	NA	TRBD1	TRBV7-9	TRBJ1-3
CASSVGQGARAFF	TGTGCCAGCAGCGTAGGACAGGGCGCTCGTGCTTTCTTT	NA	TRBD1	TRBV9	TRBJ1-1
CASSADSGGARDTQYF	TGTGCCAGCAGCGCGGATAGCGGGGGGGCCAGAGATACGCAGTATTTT	NA	TRBD2	TRBV9	TRBJ2-3
CASSLEGTGNQPQHF	TGTGCCAGCAGCTTAGAGGGTACTGGCAATCAGCCCCAGCATTTT	NA	NA	TRBV7-9	TRBJ1-5
CASSQVVMIGQGYGYTF	TGTGCCAGCAGCCAAGTGGTAATGATAGGACAGGGGTATGGCTACACCTTC	NA	TRBD1	TRBV5-8	TRBJ1-2
CASGLGGVYGYTF	TGTGCTAGTGGTTTGGGGGGGGTGTATGGCTACACCTTC	NA	NA	TRBV12-5	TRBJ1-2
CASSQGDEKLFF	TGTGCCAGCAGCCAAGGCGATGAAAAACTGTTTTTT	NA	NA	TRBV3-1/TRBV3-2	TRBJ1-4
CASSPHWGGDYGYTF	TGTGCCAGCAGTCCCCATTGGGGGGGCGACTATGGCTACACCTTC	NA	NA	TRBV27	TRBJ1-2
CAWGQGTGFGAFF	TGTGCCTGGGGACAGGGGACGGGGTTTGGGGCTTTCTTT	NA	TRBD1	TRBV30	TRBJ1-1
CASSPTNVGQETQYF	TGTGCCAGCAGTCCGACTAACGTTGGCCAAGAGACCCAGTACTTC	NA	NA	TRBV6-5	TRBJ2-5
CATSRTRAGETQYF	TGTGCCACCAGCAGAACTAGGGCGGGAGAGACCCAGTACTTC	NA	NA	TRBV15	TRBJ2-5
CASSLFPAQHF	TGTGCCAGCAGCCTCTTCCCGGCCCAGCATTTT	NA	NA	TRBV11-3	TRBJ1-5
CASSMGYRENYGYTF	TGTGCCAGTAGTATGGGGTACAGGGAAAACTATGGCTACACCTTC	NA	NA	TRBV19	TRBJ1-2
CASSSGTALANYGYTF	TGTGCCAGCAGCTCCGGGACAGCCCTTGCTAACTATGGCTACACCTTC	NA	TRBD1	TRBV11-2	TRBJ1-2
CASTARWGFVSNEQFF	TGTGCCAGCACCGCTAGGTGGGGGTTCGTGAGCAATGAGCAGTTCTTC	NA	NA	TRBV2	TRBJ2-1
CASSIGQANTEAFF	TGTGCCAGTAGTATCGGACAGGCTAACACTGAAGCTTTCTTT	NA	TRBD1	TRBV19	TRBJ1-1
CASSDSGSGGYYYEQYF	TGTGCCAGCAGTGATTCGGGTAGCGGGGGCTACTACTACGAGCAGTACTTC	NA	TRBD2	TRBV2	TRBJ2-7
CASSYWSDEQFF	TGTGCCAGCAGTTACTGGTCAGATGAGCAGTTCTTC	NA	NA	TRBV6-2/TRBV6-3	TRBJ2-1
CASSTRGRTEAFF	TGTGCCAGCAGCACTAGGGGCAGGACTGAAGCTTTCTTT	NA	NA	TRBV7-2	TRBJ1-1
CASSPRTGSYNSPLHF	TGTGCCAGCAGCCCAAGGACGGGCTCCTATAATTCACCCCTCCACTTT	NA	NA	TRBV13	TRBJ1-6
CASKAYFDSNQPQHF	TGTGCCAGCAAGGCCTACTTTGATAGCAATCAGCCCCAGCATTTT	NA	NA	TRBV28	TRBJ1-5
CASSLDLGATDTQYF	TGTGCCAGCAGTTTGGATTTGGGGGCGACGGATACGCAGTATTTT	once	NA	TRBV27	TRBJ2-3
CASSLDQTYNSPLHF	TGTGCCAGCAGCTTAGACCAGACCTATAATTCACCCCTCCACTTT	once	NA	TRBV7-2	TRBJ1-6
CASSLAMAVYEQYF	TGTGCCAGCAGCTTAGCGATGGCAGTCTACGAGCAGTACTTC	few	NA	TRBV7-2	TRBJ2-7
CASSLLSTGNYGYTF	TGTGCCAGCAGCCTCCTCTCGACAGGCAACTATGGCTACACCTTC	few	NA	TRBV5-4	TRBJ1-2
CASSQVEGVTEAFF	TGTGCCAGCAGCCAAGTCGAAGGGGTCACTGAAGCTTTCTTT	NA	NA	TRBV4-2	TRBJ1-1
CACPTPQGGAGELFF	TGTGCCTGTCCCACCCCCCAGGGGGGAGCCGGGGAGCTGTTTTTT	NA	NA	TRBV30	TRBJ2-2
CASSLAAGNTEAFF	TGTGCCAGCAGTTTGGCAGCGGGGAATACTGAAGCTTTCTTT	once	NA	TRBV27	TRBJ1-1
CASSHGGIGRNEQYF	TGTGCCAGCAGCCATGGAGGGATCGGGAGGAACGAGCAGTACTTC	NA	TRBD2	TRBV13	TRBJ2-7
CAWKASLGTDTQYF	TGTGCCTGGAAAGCCTCACTGGGCACAGATACGCAGTATTTT	NA	NA	TRBV30	TRBJ2-3
CAISEATGPMNTEAFF	TGTGCCATCAGTGAGGCCACAGGCCCTATGAACACTGAAGCTTTCTTT	NA	NA	TRBV10-3	TRBJ1-1
CASSLAGPDTQYF	TGCGCCAGCAGCTTGGCGGGTCCAGATACGCAGTATTTT	NA	NA	TRBV5-1	TRBJ2-3
CASSPNRGRGAPLHF	TGTGCCAGCAGCCCTAACAGGGGGCGAGGTGCACCCCTCCACTTT	NA	TRBD1	TRBV9	TRBJ1-6
CAWSFTSYNEQFF	TGTGCCTGGAGTTTTACCTCCTACAATGAGCAGTTCTTC	NA	NA	TRBV30	TRBJ2-1
CASSPPEGRYEQYF	TGTGCCAGCTCACCACCTGAGGGGCGCTACGAGCAGTACTTC	NA	NA	TRBV18	TRBJ2-7